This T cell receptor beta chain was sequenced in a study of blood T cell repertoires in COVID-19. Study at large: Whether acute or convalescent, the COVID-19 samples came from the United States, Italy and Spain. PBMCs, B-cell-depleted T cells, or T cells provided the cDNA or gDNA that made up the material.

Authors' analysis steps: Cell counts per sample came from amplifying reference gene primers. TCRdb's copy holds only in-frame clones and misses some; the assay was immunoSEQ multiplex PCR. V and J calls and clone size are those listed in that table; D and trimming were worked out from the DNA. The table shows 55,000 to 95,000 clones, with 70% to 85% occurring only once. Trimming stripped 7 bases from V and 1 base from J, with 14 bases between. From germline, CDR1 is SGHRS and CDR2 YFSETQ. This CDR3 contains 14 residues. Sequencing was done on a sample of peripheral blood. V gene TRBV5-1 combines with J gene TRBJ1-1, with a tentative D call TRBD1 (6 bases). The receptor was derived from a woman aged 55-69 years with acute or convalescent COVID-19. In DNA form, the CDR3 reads TGCGCCAGCGCCGGCGGGGGCGAGAACACTGAAGCTTTCTTT. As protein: CASAGGGENTEAFF.